The 26 T cell receptor beta chains below come from one sample, sequenced in a study of shared clonotypes between healthy human individuals. Sequencing was performed with immunoSEQ multiplex PCR; in TCRdb, only in-frame clones are kept and a portion is missing. The sample includes some 2.1 million clones, approximately 95% of them seen just once. Sequences were obtained from naive CD4+ T cells sorted from blood. Subset specified: CD45RA+ positively selected. The receptors were sampled from a man younger than 35 in good health.

Comment on this clone: This specimen includes other DNA sequences encoding the same CDR3. This chain links TRBV6-5 with TRBJ2-2, with D possibly being TRBD1 (5 bases). There are 16 residues in the CDR3. V was shortened by 2 bases and J by 0 bases, with 10 bases between the two germline ends. CDR1 is MNHEY and CDR2 is SVGAGI in the germline V gene. The CDR3, as DNA: TGTGCCAGCAGTTACGGGCAGGGTGCGAACACCGGGGAGCTGTTTTTT. This gives the protein CASSYGQGANTGELFF.

The chain couples TRBV5-1 to TRBJ2-5; 10 bases agree with TRBD2. V shed 1 base, J shed 5 bases, and the junction held 8 bases outside the gene matches. This CDR3 has 16 amino acids. Germline V gene sequence: CDR1 SGHRS, CDR2 YFSETQ. The CDR3 nucleotides read TGCGCCAGCAGCTTGTCCCTAGCGGGAGCGCAGGAGACCCAGTACTTC. As protein: CASSLSLAGAQETQYF.

This chain joins TRBV6-6 and TRBJ1-5, with 7 bases that match TRBD1. V was pared by 4 bases and J by 0 bases, with 3 bases of the junction left unmatched. Germline loops: CDR1 MNHNY, CDR2 SVGAGI (reference sequence). The CDR3 extends over 15 amino acids. The CDR3 protein is CASSSDRASNQPQHF. Written as DNA, the CDR3 is TGTGCCAGCAGTTCCGACAGGGCTAGCAATCAGCCCCAGCATTTT.

The chain carries TRBV10-3 and TRBJ2-2; D is uncertain. The CDR3 totals 15 residues. V was cut by 0 bases and J by 2 bases, with 7 bases left in between. The germline V gene encodes CDR1 ENHRY and CDR2 SYGVKD. CDR3 sequence (DNA): TGTGCCATCAGTGAGTCGAACACAAACACCGGGGAGCTGTTTTTT. Encoded protein: CAISESNTNTGELFF.

A few counts support this clone. The sample holds other DNA sequences that translate to the same CDR3. The genes are TRBV11-2 and TRBJ2-3; D might be TRBD1 (5 bases). V dropped 6 bases and J dropped 0 bases, with 13 bases sitting between them. The germline gives CDR1 SGHAT, CDR2 FQNNGV. The CDR3 length is 15 residues. The CDR3 DNA reads TGTGCCAGCAGTATGATGGGGCGAAGCACAGATACGCAGTATTTT. This encodes CASSMMGRSTDTQYF.

CDR3 sequence (DNA): TGTGCCATCTCTGGGACCCCTGAATGGGGGGAGCTGTTTTTT. Amino acid sequence: CAISGTPEWGELFF. V usage is TRBV10-3 and J usage is TRBJ2-2; D is possibly TRBD1 or TRBD2 (5 bases each). The V gene's germline CDR1 is ENHRY and CDR2 SYGVKD. The V end was cut by 8 bases, the J end by 8 bases, with 18 bases between. The CDR3 sequence is 14 residues long.

Regarding this clone: Other DNA sequences in the sample encode the same CDR3. The chain carries TRBV28 and TRBJ2-7; maybe TRBD2 (5 bases). V gave up 5 bases and J gave up 3 bases, with 8 bases separating them. CDR3 length equals 12 residues. CDR1 is MDHEN and CDR2 is SYDVKM in the germline V gene. The CDR3 region has the DNA TGTGCCAGCAGTCTCGGGGACTACGAGCAGTACTTC. Protein: CASSLGDYEQYF.

V is TRBV2 and J is TRBJ2-2; weak D call: TRBD2 (6 bases). Germline loops: CDR1 SNHLY, CDR2 FYNNEI. V gave up 8 bases and J gave up 5 bases, with 15 bases separating them. CDR3 length: 14 amino acids. For the CDR3, the DNA is TGTGCCAGCGTGGGGGACTCATGGACCGGGGAGCTGTTTTTT. Its protein is CASVGDSWTGELFF.

This sequence joins TRBV6-1 and TRBJ2-1; tentative D call: TRBD2 (5 bases). The CDR3 extends over 11 amino acids. Per the germline V gene, CDR1 is MNHNS and CDR2 is SASEGT. Trimming stripped 6 bases from V and 9 bases from J, with 9 bases between. DNA for the CDR3: TGTGCCAGCAGCCGCCTAGCTGAGCAGTTCTTC. This translates into CASSRLAEQFF.

The J gene is TRBJ1-1, the V gene TRBV6-5, with D uncertain. Between the trimmed V and J ends, which lost 2 bases and 4 bases, there was a span of 14 bases. The germline CDR1 and CDR2 sequences are MNHEY and SVGAGI. This CDR3 contains 15 residues. The CDR3, as DNA: TGTGCCAGCAGTTACGCAGACAAAGCAGGCACTGAAGCTTTCTTT. Encoded protein: CASSYADKAGTEAFF.

This chain links TRBV5-4 with TRBJ2-5, with a tentative D call TRBD1 (5 bases). This CDR3 has 14 amino acids. Trimming removed 5 bases at V and 0 bases at J, with 11 bases between. The germline gives CDR1 SGHNT, CDR2 YYREEE (reference sequence). The CDR3 is CASSSDKYQETQYF. DNA for the CDR3: TGTGCCAGCAGTTCGGACAAGTACCAAGAGACCCAGTACTTC.

This sequence joins TRBV7-2 and TRBJ2-4; TRBD2 matches at 8 bases. Germline V CDR1 and CDR2: SGHTA, FQGNSA. The CDR3 runs to 19 residues. V shed 0 bases and J 9 bases; nucleotides not matched to a gene: 19. CDR3 sequence: CASSLAHRIPGLEGGIQYF. The CDR3 DNA reads as TGTGCCAGCAGCTTAGCACACAGGATACCGGGACTAGAGGGAGGCATTCAGTACTTC.

The chain links TRBV25-1 to TRBJ2-1; 8 nucleotides line up with TRBD1. Trimming cost V 6 bases and J 9 bases; bases outside gene matches: 13. This CDR3 region has 15 residues. Germline CDR1 is MGHDK and CDR2 is SYGVNS. CDR3 in amino acids: CASRRSGGGSSEQFF. The CDR3 DNA reads as TGTGCCAGCAGGAGATCAGGGGGCGGTTCGAGTGAGCAGTTCTTC. The full variable domain, with the rest looked up from reference TRBV25-1 and TRBJ2-1, is EADIYQTPRYLVIGTGKKITLECSQTMGHDKMYWYQQDPGMELHLIHYSYGVNSTEKGDLSSESTVSRIRTEHFPLTLESARPSHTSQYLCASRRSGGGSSEQFFGPGTRLTVL.

This chain uses TRBV7-9 with TRBJ2-1; D gene ambiguous. V was trimmed by 5 bases and J by 4 bases, leaving 21 bases between them. The germline gives CDR1 SEHNR, CDR2 FQNEAQ (reference sequence). The CDR3 runs 17 residues. CDR3 nucleotides: TGTGCCAGCAGCGTTACGGTAGGGCTAGGTTTTTACAATGAGCAGTTCTTC. Translation gives CASSVTVGLGFYNEQFF. Full variable domain (remainder filled in from reference TRBV7-9 and TRBJ2-1): DTGVSQNPRHKITKRGQNVTFRCDPISEHNRLYWYRQTLGQGPEFLTYFQNEAQLEKSRLLSDRFSAERPKGSFSTLEIQRTEQGDSAMYLCASSVTVGLGFYNEQFFGPGTRLTVL.

The rearrangement joins TRBV5-1 to TRBJ2-7; D is possibly TRBD2 (5 bases). The V end lost 4 bases, the J end lost 7 bases, and 15 bases lay between the germline ends. The CDR3 runs to 13 residues. From germline, CDR1 is SGHRS and CDR2 YFSETQ. DNA of the CDR3: TGCGCCAGCAGCGGGAGTAGCCTGAGGGAGCAGTACTTC. This codes for CASSGSSLREQYF.

The count of this clone is one. A read error may explain this, as a much larger clone is one base away. Other nucleotide sequences in the sample specify the same CDR3. The CDR3 coding sequence is TGCGCCAGCAGCCCGGGCTACGAGCAGTACTTC. Translating gives CASSPGYEQYF. V is TRBV5-1 and J is TRBJ2-7, with D unclear. V lost 4 bases and J lost 3, with 5 bases in between. The CDR3 totals 11 residues. Germline loops: CDR1 SGHRS, CDR2 YFSETQ.

CDR3 nucleotides: TGTGCTAGTGGTTTAGACATAGCGGGAGTAGGGGAGCAGTACTTC. Translated, it gives CASGLDIAGVGEQYF. The V gene is TRBV12-5, the J gene TRBJ2-7, with TRBD2 identical over 9 bases. The CDR3 runs 15 residues. V lost 3 bases to trimming and J lost 7 bases; unmatched junction nucleotides: 10. Germline CDR1 LGHNT, CDR2 FRNRAP.

This rearrangement joins TRBV6-5 to TRBJ2-7; D perhaps matches TRBD2 (5 bases). This CDR3 region has 12 residues. CDR1 is MNHEY and CDR2 is SVGAGI in the germline V gene. Trimming took 7 bases from V and 6 from J, leaving 13 bases between them. CDR3 protein: CASTDRRGEQYF. The CDR3 region has the DNA TGTGCCAGCACCGACCGCCGGGGCGAGCAGTACTTC.

This clone appeared a single time. The J gene is TRBJ2-4, the V gene TRBV4-2; a possible D gene is TRBD2 (7 bases). V was shortened by 6 bases and J by 0 bases, with 15 bases between the two germline ends. The CDR3 is made up of 16 amino acids. The germline V gene has CDR1 LGHNA and CDR2 YNFKEQ. This CDR3 is CASRRGGALAKNIQYF. The CDR3 region has the DNA TGTGCCAGCAGAAGAGGGGGGGCACTAGCCAAAAACATTCAGTACTTC.

The chain joins TRBV5-1 to TRBJ1-4, with D possibly being TRBD1 (6 bases). The CDR3 sequence is 17 residues long. V was clipped by 4 bases and J by 2 bases, with 18 bases between them. Looked up from germline, CDR1 is SGHRS and CDR2 is YFSETQ. The CDR3 loop reads CASSPLTGAATNEKLFF. Here the CDR3 DNA reads TGCGCCAGCAGCCCTTTGACAGGAGCGGCTACTAATGAAAAACTGTTTTTT.

J is TRBJ2-3 and V is TRBV5-1, with D maybe TRBD2 (6 bases). The CDR3 loop spans 16 amino acids. Germline CDR1 is SGHRS and CDR2 is YFSETQ. The V gene lost 1 base and the J gene lost 2 bases, with 14 bases spanning the gap. As DNA, the CDR3 is TGCGCCAGCAGCTTGTTTAAGGGAGGCGTCACAGATACGCAGTATTTT. It is translated as CASSLFKGGVTDTQYF. The whole variable domain, remainder taken from reference TRBV5-1 and TRBJ2-3, is KAGVTQTPRYLIKTRGQQVTLSCSPISGHRSVSWYQQTPGQGLQFLFEYFSETQRNKGNFPGRFSGRQFSNSRSEMNVSTLELGDSALYLCASSLFKGGVTDTQYFGPGTRLTVL.

On this clone: This CDR3 is also generated by other DNA sequences in the sample. V usage is TRBV18 and J usage is TRBJ2-7, with D possibly matching TRBD1 (5 bases). This CDR3 spans 12 amino acids. Germline values: CDR1 KGHSH, CDR2 LQKENI. The germline V and J ends were trimmed by 4 bases and 2 bases, with 6 bases remaining between them. The CDR3 sequence is CASSQGTYEQYF. In DNA, the CDR3 is TGTGCCAGCTCACAGGGGACCTACGAGCAGTACTTC.

This clone was recorded once. The chain combines TRBV5-1 with TRBJ2-1; TRBD1 aligns across 7 bases. This CDR3 region has 13 residues. Germline lookup yields CDR1 SGHRS and CDR2 YFSETQ. Trimming at V came to 4 bases and at J to 11 bases, leaving 9 bases not matched to a gene. CDR3 amino acids: CASSPTGTAQQFF. CDR3 nucleotide sequence: TGCGCCAGCAGCCCCACCGGGACAGCGCAGCAGTTCTTC.

V and J are TRBV9 and TRBJ2-1; 10 nucleotides agree with TRBD2. V dropped 4 bases and J dropped 1; count of bases not matched to a gene: 5. This CDR3 spans 16 amino acids. From germline, CDR1 is SGDLS and CDR2 YYNGEE. The CDR3 nucleotides are TGTGCCAGCAGCCCCCTGGGACTAGCGTCCTACAATGAGCAGTTCTTC. This translates into CASSPLGLASYNEQFF.

The chain carries TRBV10-1 and TRBJ2-2, with 7 bases matching TRBD1. The V segment lost 6 bases and the J segment 6 bases; nucleotides outside the gene matches: 4. This CDR3 region has 13 residues. Germline loops: CDR1 WNHNN, CDR2 SYGVQD (reference sequence). The CDR3 DNA reads as TGCGCCAGCAGCCCCAGGGGGTCCGGGGAGCTGTTTTTT. Translation gives CASSPRGSGELFF.

In the case of this clone: Other DNA sequences in this specimen translate into the identical CDR3. CDR3 in amino acids: CASRQSSGNTIYF. The CDR3 DNA sequence: TGTGCCAGTAGGCAGAGCTCTGGAAACACCATATATTTT. The chain uses TRBV19 and TRBJ1-3; D unclear. Trimming cost V 6 bases and J 0 bases, with 6 bases left between them. Germline V lookup: CDR1 LNHDA, CDR2 SQIVND (reference sequence). The CDR3 has 13 residues.